The 32 T cell receptor beta chains in this list originate from one sample, sequenced in a study of immune evolution from preneoplasia to lung adenocarcinoma. Sequencing used immunoSEQ multiplex PCR; TCRdb keeps in-frame clones, though not all of them. Among 15,000 or so clones listed, 65% to 90% were seen once. The sample was FFPE lung adenocarcinoma in situ tissue. These receptors all come from a donor at least 70 years old with lung adenocarcinoma.

This clone occurred once. J is TRBJ2-7 and V is TRBV5-6; 8 positions match TRBD2. The CDR3 has 15 residues. The V segment lost 0 bases and the J segment 4 bases; nucleotides outside the gene matches: 6. Germline V gives CDR1 SGHDT, CDR2 YYEEEE. In nucleotides, the CDR3 is TGTGCCAGCAGCTTGGCTGGCGGGAGGCGGTACGAGCAGTACTTC. Protein sequence: CASSLAGGRRYEQYF.

This rearrangement joins TRBV10-1 to TRBJ2-2; 7 bases agree with TRBD1. CDR3 size: 14 residues. With 10 bases clipped from V and 4 bases from J, the junction kept 9 bases outside the gene matches. Looked up from germline, CDR1 is WNHNN and CDR2 is SYGVQD (reference sequence). The CDR3 DNA sequence: TGCGCCATCCACAGGGGTGGAGGCACCGGGGAGCTGTTTTTT. Residues: CAIHRGGGTGELFF.

The chain couples TRBV6-6 to TRBJ1-5; a possible D gene is TRBD1 (5 bases). Germline CDR1 MNHNY, CDR2 SVGAGI (reference sequence). The CDR3 contains 15 residues. Between the trimmed V and J ends, which lost 4 bases and 0 bases, there was a span of 10 bases. CDR3 sequence (DNA): TGTGCCAGCAGTTTGGAAGGGGTTAGCAATCAGCCCCAGCATTTT. This encodes CASSLEGVSNQPQHF.

V usage is TRBV27 and J usage is TRBJ2-7; perhaps TRBD2 as D (5 bases). V was cut by 2 bases and J by 4 bases, with 9 bases left in between. This CDR3 has 13 residues. Per the germline V gene, CDR1 is MNHEY and CDR2 is SMNVEV (reference sequence). This chain's CDR3 is CASSLNPGYEQYF. The DNA for the CDR3 is TGTGCCAGCAGTTTAAACCCGGGGTACGAGCAGTACTTC.

The chain carries TRBV7-9 and TRBJ2-1; D is perhaps TRBD2 (7 bases). V was cut by 3 bases and J by 7 bases, with 13 bases left in between. The CDR3 runs 14 residues. Per the germline V gene, CDR1 is SEHNR and CDR2 is FQNEAQ (reference sequence). The CDR3 is CASSFPGGLNEQFF. The CDR3 nucleotides are TGTGCCAGCAGCTTTCCCGGGGGGCTTAATGAGCAGTTCTTC.

This sequence joins TRBV7-8 and TRBJ2-2, with D uncertain. V was cut by 5 bases and J by 2 bases, with 15 bases left in between. The CDR3 is made up of 16 amino acids. Looked up from germline, CDR1 is SGHVS and CDR2 is FQNEAQ. This CDR3 is CASSPDGGANTGELFF. The CDR3 nucleotides read TGTGCCAGCAGCCCAGATGGCGGAGCTAACACCGGGGAGCTGTTTTTT. Looking up the rest from reference TRBV7-8 and TRBJ2-2 gives the full variable domain: GAGVSQSPRYKVAKRGQDVALRCDPISGHVSLFWYQQALGQGPEFLTYFQNEAQLDKSGLPSDRFFAERPEGSVSTLKIQRTQQEDSAVYLCASSPDGGANTGELFFGEGSRLTVL.

This clone showed up just once. This rearrangement joins TRBV18 to TRBJ2-1; D is unresolved. CDR3 length: 15 residues. V was pared by 3 bases and J by 4 bases, with 13 bases between. Germline loops: CDR1 KGHSH, CDR2 LQKENI. In DNA form, the CDR3 reads TGTGCCAGCTCACCCCCTGCGGTGGGGTACAATGAGCAGTTCTTC. As protein: CASSPPAVGYNEQFF. The full variable domain, its missing parts supplied by reference TRBV18 and TRBJ2-1, is NAGVMQNPRHLVRRRGQEARLRCSPMKGHSHVYWYRQLPEEGLKFMVYLQKENIIDESGMPKERFSAEFPKEGPSILRIQQVVRGDSAAYFCASSPPAVGYNEQFFGPGTRLTVL.

The chain carries TRBV2 and TRBJ2-1, with TRBD1 identical over 9 bases. Germline loops: CDR1 SNHLY, CDR2 FYNNEI. J was trimmed by 0 bases and V by 6 bases; bases with no gene match: 12. This CDR3 region has 18 residues. CDR3 region: CASSHSSTGGLSYNEQFF. The CDR3 DNA sequence: TGTGCCAGCAGCCATTCCTCGACAGGGGGGCTCTCCTACAATGAGCAGTTCTTC.

The chain joins TRBV29-1 to TRBJ2-3; 8 positions match TRBD2. The J segment lost 6 bases and the V segment lost 3 bases, leaving 8 bases of the junction unmatched. Germline V gives CDR1 SQVTM, CDR2 ANQGSEA. This CDR3 has 14 amino acids. CDR3 protein: CSVELAGGLDTQYF. CDR3 coding DNA: TGCAGCGTTGAGTTGGCGGGAGGTTTGGATACGCAGTATTTT.

This clone was picked up one time. The chain joins TRBV5-1 to TRBJ2-3; D remains ambiguous. The CDR3 runs to 14 residues. V shed 2 bases and J shed 4 bases, with 11 bases lying between them. Germline V CDR1 and CDR2: SGHRS, YFSETQ. This CDR3 is CASSFTMGPDTQYF. The CDR3 nucleotides are TGCGCCAGCAGCTTTACCATGGGCCCAGATACGCAGTATTTT.

The J gene is TRBJ2-2, the V gene TRBV11-3; maybe TRBD2 (6 bases). The germline V gene has CDR1 SGHNT and CDR2 YENEEA. This CDR3 is 13 amino acids long. V lost 3 bases, J lost 7 bases, and 9 bases lay in between. The chain's CDR3 is CASSLEGHGELFF. DNA of the CDR3: TGTGCCAGCAGCTTGGAGGGGCACGGGGAGCTGTTTTTT.

This chain joins TRBV28 and TRBJ2-7; D remains ambiguous. The V end lost 4 bases, the J end lost 0 bases, and 13 bases lay between the germline ends. This CDR3 spans 15 amino acids. Germline assignment: CDR1 MDHEN and CDR2 SYDVKM. The CDR3 protein is CASSYDIAPSYEQYF. CDR3 nucleotide sequence: TGTGCCAGCAGTTACGACATTGCCCCCTCCTACGAGCAGTACTTC.

The chain recombines TRBV5-4 with TRBJ1-4; a weak D match, TRBD1 (5 bases). Trimming removed 4 bases at V and 6 bases at J, with 16 bases between. This CDR3 is 15 amino acids long. Germline V gene data show CDR1 as SGHNT and CDR2 as YYREEE (reference sequence). CDR3 in amino acids: CASSMQREGDEKLFF. CDR3 DNA sequence: TGTGCCAGCAGCATGCAGAGGGAAGGGGATGAAAAACTGTTTTTT. Full variable domain (remainder filled in from reference TRBV5-4 and TRBJ1-4): ETGVTQSPTHLIKTRGQQVTLRCSSQSGHNTVSWYQQALGQGPQFIFQYYREEENGRGNFPPRFSGLQFPNYSSELNVNALELDDSALYLCASSMQREGDEKLFFGSGTQLSVL.

The genes are TRBV18 and TRBJ2-7; 8 nucleotides line up with TRBD1. V shed 1 base, J shed 7 bases, and the junction held 9 bases outside the gene matches. In germline, CDR1 is KGHSH, CDR2 LQKENI. CDR3 length: 15 amino acids. The CDR3 region is CASSPRGTGSIEQYF. In DNA, the CDR3 is TGTGCCAGCTCACCACGTGGGACAGGTTCTATAGAGCAGTACTTC.

This clone was observed a handful of times. The CDR3 protein is CASSFSSGSTDTQYF. CDR3 nucleotides: TGTGCCAGCAGCTTTTCTAGCGGCAGCACAGATACGCAGTATTTT. The chain links TRBV11-2 to TRBJ2-3; the match to TRBD2 covers 7 bases. This CDR3 has 15 residues. Germline lookup yields CDR1 SGHAT and CDR2 FQNNGV. The V segment lost 3 bases and the J segment 0 bases; nucleotides outside the gene matches: 3.

The genes are TRBV27 and TRBJ2-5, with D maybe TRBD1 (6 bases). The CDR3 consists of 16 residues. Trimming took 5 bases from V and 2 from J, leaving 18 bases between them. The germline V gene has CDR1 MNHEY and CDR2 SMNVEV (reference sequence). Here the CDR3 DNA reads TGTGCCAGCAGTGTTACAGGGCTGAGTGGACAAGAGACCCAGTACTTC. The encoded protein is CASSVTGLSGQETQYF.

This clone occurred a few times. V usage is TRBV5-4 and J usage is TRBJ2-7; D tentatively reads TRBD1 or TRBD2 (5 bases each). Germline V gives CDR1 SGHNT, CDR2 YYREEE (reference sequence). The CDR3 has 14 amino acids. Trimming stripped 1 base from V and 5 bases from J, with 13 bases between. The CDR3 sequence is CASSLWGINNEQYF. CDR3 sequence (DNA): TGTGCCAGCAGCTTGTGGGGGATCAACAACGAGCAGTACTTC.

V and J are TRBV11-2 and TRBJ2-1, with 7 positions matching TRBD2. The CDR3 loop spans 12 amino acids. Germline V gene data show CDR1 as SGHAT and CDR2 as FQNNGV. With V trimmed by 1 base and J by 15 bases, 6 bases remained unmatched. Here the CDR3 reads CASSLVSSGRFF. In DNA form, the CDR3 reads TGTGCCAGCAGCTTAGTATCTAGCGGCCGGTTCTTC. The variable domain in full, with the rest retrieved from reference TRBV11-2 and TRBJ2-1, is EAGVAQSPRYKIIEKRQSVAFWCNPISGHATLYWYQQILGQGPKLLIQFQNNGVVDDSQLPKDRFSAERLKGVDSTLKIQPAKLEDSAVYLCASSLVSSGRFFGPGTRLTVL.

The rearrangement joins TRBV15 to TRBJ2-5; no definite D call. There are 15 residues in the CDR3. In germline, CDR1 is LNHNV, CDR2 YYDKDF (reference sequence). Trimming took 0 bases from V and 2 from J, leaving 10 bases between them. Here the CDR3 DNA reads TGTGCCACCAGCAGAGATCCAGGAGCGCAAGAGACCCAGTACTTC. Translated: CATSRDPGAQETQYF.

This clone showed up just a few times. This chain uses TRBV11-2 with TRBJ2-7; D not resolved. Trimming removed 5 bases at V and 3 bases at J, with 8 bases between. CDR1 and CDR2 (germline): SGHAT, FQNNGV. This CDR3 region has 12 residues. The DNA of the CDR3 is TGTGCCAGCAGCCTTACAATCTACGAGCAGTACTTC. Its protein product is CASSLTIYEQYF.

This clone was seen a handful of times. The chain combines TRBV7-9 with TRBJ2-1; a weak D match, TRBD2 (5 bases). Trimming shortened V by 3 bases and J by 14 bases, and 8 bases separated the two germline ends. CDR3 size: 10 residues. Germline CDR1 reads SEHNR; CDR2 reads FQNEAQ (reference sequence). CDR3 in amino acids: CASSLGVEFF. CDR3 DNA sequence: TGTGCCAGCAGCTTGGGAGTGGAGTTCTTC.

The J gene is TRBJ2-7, the V gene TRBV29-1; 10 nucleotides line up with TRBD2. Germline assignment: CDR1 SQVTM and CDR2 ANQGSEA. This CDR3 comprises 15 residues. V was clipped by 3 bases and J by 5 bases; unmatched bases: 10. The CDR3 DNA reads as TGCAGCGTTGATCTACTAGCGGGACCCCATCACGAGCAGTACTTC. It specifies CSVDLLAGPHHEQYF.

This clone was seen just once. The chain couples TRBV5-6 to TRBJ2-5; 14 nucleotides match TRBD2. The CDR3 is made up of 17 amino acids. CDR1 and CDR2 (germline): SGHDT, YYEEEE. The V segment lost 4 bases and the J segment 2 bases; nucleotides outside the gene matches: 7. The CDR3 loop is CASSVGGLAGVQETQYF. Written as DNA, the CDR3 is TGTGCCAGCAGCGTTGGGGGACTAGCGGGAGTGCAAGAGACCCAGTACTTC.

The rearrangement links TRBV28 to TRBJ1-5; D is ambiguous. CDR1 is MDHEN and CDR2 is SYDVKM in the germline V gene. V was pared by 3 bases and J by 7 bases, with 16 bases between. The CDR3 loop spans 15 amino acids. CDR3 amino acids: CASSFSRRVGQPQHF. The CDR3 DNA is TGTGCCAGCAGTTTTTCGAGACGAGTGGGACAGCCCCAGCATTTT.

This clone was detected once. This rearrangement joins TRBV6-5 to TRBJ2-2; TRBD2 matches 10 bases. CDR3 length: 15 amino acids. CDR1 MNHEY and CDR2 SVGAGI come from the germline V gene. With V trimmed by 6 bases and J by 7 bases, 8 bases remained unmatched. The CDR3 coding sequence is TGTGCCAGCAGACCCGGGACTAGCGATGGCGGGGAGCTGTTTTTT. Protein: CASRPGTSDGGELFF.

This clone is a singleton in its sample. This chain links TRBV2 with TRBJ2-3; D is perhaps TRBD2 (6 bases). Germline CDR1 is SNHLY and CDR2 is FYNNEI. This CDR3 region has 13 residues. The germline V and J ends were trimmed by 6 bases and 7 bases, with 14 bases remaining between them. CDR3 protein: CASRSSESNTQYF. DNA for the CDR3: TGTGCCAGCAGGTCTAGCGAGTCAAATACGCAGTATTTT.

The chain couples TRBV5-4 to TRBJ1-2; the match to TRBD1 covers 12 bases. Germline CDR1 SGHNT, CDR2 YYREEE (reference sequence). J was trimmed by 6 bases and V by 0 bases; bases with no gene match: 3. The CDR3 has 15 residues. Here the CDR3 DNA reads TGTGCCAGCAGCTTGGTGGGACAGGGGGCCGATGGCTACACCTTC. It codes for CASSLVGQGADGYTF.

There are a few counts of this clone. V is TRBV18 and J is TRBJ2-3; no reliable D call. Trimming removed 3 bases from V and 2 bases from J, with 15 bases in between. This CDR3 contains 16 residues. Germline V gene data show CDR1 as KGHSH and CDR2 as LQKENI. The chain's CDR3 is CASSPLPVRATDTQYF. As DNA, the CDR3 is TGTGCCAGCTCACCCCTGCCGGTCCGGGCCACAGATACGCAGTATTTT.

V gene TRBV6-6 combines with J gene TRBJ2-1; D gene unclear. The CDR3 contains 14 residues. V was trimmed by 6 bases and J by 4 bases, leaving 13 bases between them. The germline V gene encodes CDR1 MNHNY and CDR2 SVGAGI (reference sequence). The CDR3 DNA reads TGTGCCAGCAGCCACGGGTTGAGATACAATGAGCAGTTCTTC. Protein: CASSHGLRYNEQFF.

The rearrangement uses TRBV5-1 and TRBJ1-1; a possible D gene is TRBD1 (6 bases). Trimming removed 4 bases at V and 3 bases at J, with 19 bases between. Germline loops: CDR1 SGHRS, CDR2 YFSETQ. CDR3 size: 16 residues. CDR3 sequence reads: CASSRALLTGDTEAFF. The CDR3 DNA reads TGCGCCAGCAGCCGAGCCCTTTTGACAGGAGACACTGAAGCTTTCTTT.

This clone was counted between two and nine times. The V gene is TRBV6-1, the J gene TRBJ1-4; a possible D gene is TRBD1 (5 bases). This CDR3 is built from 14 residues. V dropped 2 bases and J dropped 8 bases, with 12 bases sitting between them. Per germline, CDR1 MNHNS and CDR2 SASEGT. The DNA of the CDR3 is TGTGCCAGCAGTGAATCCGGAGGGGTCGAAAAACTGTTTTTT. It is translated as CASSESGGVEKLFF.

This clone was counted between two and nine times. The chain's CDR3 is CASRVGQGSEAFF. The CDR3 DNA is TGTGCCAGCAGAGTTGGACAGGGAAGTGAAGCTTTCTTT. The V call is TRBV6-5, the J call TRBJ1-1; 8 bases are a match to TRBD1. Germline assignment: CDR1 MNHEY and CDR2 SVGAGI. The CDR3 consists of 13 residues. Trimming took 6 bases from V and 7 from J; bases not matched to a gene: 7.